This T cell receptor (beta chain) came from a study of regulatory T cells in long-lasting Graves disease. Study-wide findings and caveats: The persistent group shared 3,000 or so public clonotypes, more than the 950 to 1,000 shared by new patients.

Time point noted: newly diagnosed GD, antithyroid drugs for less than 3 months. TCR sequences were obtained from RNA taken from PBMCs. Through Arm-PCR of CDR3 regions and iRepertoire HTBI primers, TCR beta libraries were built. TCRdb independently ran MiXCR on the multiplex PCR reads; one entry per CDR3 protein. Of 370,000 or so distinct CDR3 sequences listed, 16% were seen once; the top ten hold over 20%. Note on this clonotype: No antigen is known for it.

Germline values: CDR1 MDHEN, CDR2 SYDVKM. V was clipped by 3 bases and J by 2 bases; unmatched bases: 13. CDR3 length: 19 amino acids. These sequences were also reported in another study, on T cells in Graves' hyperthyroidism and ophthalmopathy. From that report: Using the HTBI primer set, a first-round RT-PCR was run on the TCR CDR3.

The rearrangement uses TRBV28 and TRBJ2-1; 10 bases align to TRBD2. This TCR was recovered from a woman aged 18-29 years with Graves disease. This specimen consisted of peripheral blood mononuclear cells (PBMCs), obtained at new diagnosis, from a patient treated with antithyroid drugs. The CDR3 loop reads CASSLSLAGVMEPYNEQFF. The CDR3 DNA sequence: TGTGCCAGCAGTTTGTCGCTAGCGGGAGTAATGGAACCCTACAATGAGCAGTTCTTC.